This TCR beta chain was identified during a study of cytomegalovirus exposure and HLA in healthy donors (dated 2017 in TCRdb). Describing the broader study: According to an earlier analysis of 587 of the donors, about 179 million T cells yielded 117 million unique TCR beta sequences and around 280 Gb of sequence data. An early release covering some 640 HLA-typed donors comprised 250 to 350 gigabases of sequencing data and around 80 million unique TCR sequences. Among the roughly 400 genotyped donors, around 81% belonged to the genetic ancestry cluster associated with self-reported Caucasian donors. The study aimed to test whether signatures of past pathogen exposure could be identified by cataloging public T cell receptors. The study used immunosequencing to profile the T cell repertoires of under 700 subjects and linked those repertoires to cytomegalovirus serostatus. In addition to the first cohort of 666 subjects, a separate validation cohort of 130 or so different subjects was used. High-throughput TCR immunosequencing, statistical association of individual TCRs with disease status, and machine learning were combined to predict cytomegalovirus infection status. To study patterns of TCR occurrence, a later analysis re-analyzed previously published TCR beta repertoires from 666 donors and added high-resolution HLA genotyping. The later analysis used no new phenotypic data to find candidate immune exposures, relying instead on TCR beta sequences and their occurrence across donors. In an earlier analysis of 587 of the donors, high-throughput TCR beta sequencing was used to judge whether each TCR beta V gene segment behaved as functional or pseudogenic. Donor age, sex, ethnicity and CMV serostatus were collected together with the repertoire data. A later genetic analysis used genome-wide SNP genotypes for about 60% of the 666 donors, treating that subset as a discovery cohort. All discovery cohort repertoires had been generated using a single sequencing platform. HLA typing included class I and class II loci at four-digit resolution. Typing coverage differed by locus: A, B, C, DRB1 and DQB1 were typed in about 620-630 donors, DQA1 in roughly 510, DPA1 in around 610, and DPB1 in just under 490. Roughly 5 DR-DQ haplotypes were handled as single units for association and clustering, since linkage in the cohort was strong. Across around 400 genotyped donors of the cohort, an average of about 200,000 unique TCR beta nucleotide sequences per donor were sequenced, and around 19% of those sequences were non-productive.

The protocol used for the library was the immunoSEQ multiplex PCR assay. For the multiplex PCR, a mixture combining 60 forward primers for TCR Vbeta segments and 13 reverse primers for TCR Jbeta segments was used. Amplification of the CDR3 region of rearranged TCR beta genes was performed with a multiplex PCR assay on genomic DNA. On the Illumina HiSeq System, the amplified TCR beta libraries were sequenced as 87-base-pair reads. The original pipeline was this. In a later analysis, tens of millions of unique TCR beta chains were counted across the approximately 670 repertoires, and approximately 9.9 million of these chains were shared by at least two donors. To remove PCR and sequencing errors, raw reads were error-corrected and collapsed into unique sequences using a nearest-neighbor algorithm that merged closely related sequences. V, D and J gene segments were assigned by aligning CDR3 sequences to IMGT reference sequences. For a sequence to be retained, a match of at least six nucleotides to both a V gene segment and a J gene segment was required. A rearrangement was called productive if the CDR3 had no stop codons and remained in frame with V and J, and every other rearrangement was called non-productive. Following IMGT convention, CDR3 was defined as the stretch from the second conserved V-encoded cysteine to the conserved J-encoded phenylalanine. In an earlier analysis of approximately 500 of the donors, sequences lacking an unambiguous match to a single V gene segment were excluded. An earlier analysis of 587 of the donors called V segments functional above 56.7% productive rearrangements and segregating when the between-donor standard deviation exceeded 5%. A statistical classification framework was built for diagnosing cytomegalovirus status from the catalog of TCR beta chain sequences. V and J gene assignment, in a later analysis, came from comparing TCR nucleotide sequences with IMGT/GENE-DB human TR gene sequences. A later analysis assigned CDR3 sequences and most-parsimonious VDJ recombination scenarios with the TCRdist pipeline. In a later analysis, each TCR beta chain was defined by its CDR3 amino acid sequence together with its V-gene family, and reads lacking a unique V-gene family were excluded. To address suspected cross-contamination and a sequencing artifact, a later analysis removed 550 to 750 highly shared, low-generation-probability nucleotide sequences. In a later analysis, a clonal expansion index for each public chain was calculated from normalized within-repertoire ranks of inferred template counts. Generation probabilities in a later analysis came from a VDJ recombination model fitted to out-of-frame rearrangements, and those results were checked against IGoR. In a later analysis, TCR-TCR, TCR-HLA and TCR-CMV co-occurrence was scored with hypergeometric tests, and a repertoire-size bias correction was applied to TCR pairs. To estimate false discovery rates, a later analysis permuted the HLA or CMV assignments 20 times. A later analysis grouped co-occurring TCRs with DBSCAN, adding TCRdist sequence similarity when clustering within HLA-allele-positive subsets. Co-occurrence clustering excluded repertoires with fewer than 30,000 or more than 120,000 public chains, plus five with anomalous nucleotide sharing. TCRdb took this table from immuneACCESS and kept in-frame rearrangements with V and J called. Such tables lack part of the clones; where checked against another copy, unresolved V genes explain under half of the gap, and the rest is unexplained. V, J and clone size reflect that table, while D and trimming were determined from the DNA. Within this sample are approximately 150,000 clones, with approximately 84% of them counted one time only. The leading ten clones occupy 9.7% of the sample.

The cohort comprised some 730 healthy bone marrow donors. At the time of sampling, every cohort member was nominally healthy, though immune exposures that went unrecorded were likely present. The donor was CMV seropositive and was included in the group of 250 to 350 seropositive cohort members. A peripheral blood sample was collected from each donor, and TCR beta sequencing was performed on peripheral blood mononuclear cells. Genomic DNA was extracted from the blood cell samples with the Qiagen DNeasy Blood Extraction Kit. This clone is a singleton in its sample. No antigen is known for it. No base quality values were provided; no much bigger clone lies one nucleotide off. V drops 4 bases and J drops 2 bases, leaving 10 bases in between. For CDR1 and CDR2, the germline V gene lists SGDLS and YYNGEE. The CDR3 sequence holds 15 residues, the cysteine and phenylalanine included. The entry retains the CDR3 DNA only, 45 bases that are in frame from base 1.

The research as a whole found: Roughly uniform sequencing depth across donors was assumed in presence/absence analyses, although this assumption may not hold. The study listed approximately 150 TCR beta chains as associated with cytomegalovirus. When HLA alleles, especially DR and DQ, strongly co-occurred, attributing TCR associations to individual alleles was difficult. The 87-base-pair reads could not distinguish some IMGT-functional V segments, including TRBV6-2 and TRBV6-3, so those segments were excluded. HLA typing was unavailable for some donors at each locus, so association tests used only the typed subset. In a later analysis, the rate of TCR association differed among HLA loci, with DRB1 alleles having the most associated TCRs and HLA-C alleles having the fewest. A group of highly shared sequence variants was considered likely to be a technical artifact of the sequencing pipeline. An earlier analysis of around 600 of the donors showed that most TCR beta V segments appeared in productive rearrangements either about 87% or about 30% of the time, which broadly matched IMGT annotations. Because counts were too low, roughly 16 rarely observed V segments, including chromosome 9 orphons, were left out of the earlier analysis of about 620 of the donors. Most CMV-associated TCR beta chains appeared to be HLA-restricted in a later analysis, and the HLA associations seemed to be driven largely by CMV exposure. Linkage disequilibrium might explain the correlated functional status among segregating V segments, but an unknown experimental factor could not be excluded. A further reported finding was that TCR beta sequences accurately predicted the HLA-A and HLA-B alleles for most subjects in the first cohort. In a later analysis, HLA-associated TCR beta chains were found to be more clonally expanded and to have lower generation probabilities than equally common non-associated chains. In a later genetic analysis, a missense DCLRE1C variant was associated with V-gene and J-gene trimming of TCR beta chains, and the association was replicated in an independent cohort. In vitro tests confirmed that a few of the cytomegalovirus-associated TCR beta chains recognize cytomegalovirus antigens. According to a later genetic analysis, donors in an Asian-associated ancestry cluster had fewer N-insertions in productive TCRs than the roughly 700-donor mean. It was suggested by the authors that the approach could potentially be generalized to other disease states and immunological phenotypes. Only TCR beta chains were sequenced in this cohort, and the absence of alpha or paired-chain data limited detectable features. The only immune exposure information available for the cohort was CMV serostatus. At a false discovery rate of 0.05, a later analysis linked 16,000 or so TCR beta sequences to specific HLA alleles. Most TCR sequences were observed very rarely across donors, whereas some public TCRs were present in many individuals. In both the original and validation cohorts, the classifier was reported to diagnose cytomegalovirus status with high specificity and sensitivity. According to a later analysis, parvovirus B19, influenza, CMV and Epstein-Barr virus appeared linked to several top co-occurrence clusters.

This receptor was obtained from a woman aged 55-69 years in good health and CMV-seropositive. Sequenced input: PBMCs. The chain links TRBV9 with TRBJ2-6; tentative D gene TRBD1, with 6 bases matching. This receptor has the CDR3 CASSKTGPGANVLTF. Read as DNA, the sequence is TGTGCCAGCAGCAAGACAGGCCCTGGGGCCAACGTCCTGACTTTC.